This T cell receptor beta chain stems from a study of T cell changes during pregnancy in multiple sclerosis. The germline V and J ends were trimmed by 6 bases and 1 base, with 12 bases remaining between them. The CDR3 has 14 amino acids. The germline V gene encodes CDR1 ENHRY and CDR2 SYGVKD. The table came from immunoSEQ multiplex PCR; TCRdb's copy has only in-frame clones and leaves some out. The repertoire holds about 49,000 clones, with about 90% as singletons. The starting material was CD4+ T cells from peripheral blood mononuclear cells, obtained in the second trimester of pregnancy. The chain employs TRBV10-3 and TRBJ1-1; D perhaps matches TRBD1 (5 bases). The TCR originated in a female donor in good health, enrolled as a control in a pregnancy study. The CDR3 sequence is CAIRETGSNTEAFF. CDR3 in DNA: TGTGCCATCAGGGAAACAGGTTCGAACACTGAAGCTTTCTTT.